These 10 T cell receptor beta chains were sequenced from one sample in a study of tumor T cells in aggressive B-cell lymphoma. The method was immunoSEQ multiplex PCR; TCRdb's version includes in-frame clones alone and lacks a portion of them. Of 1,600 or so clones listed, under 95% are singletons. Sequencing input: tumor tissue. All receptors derive from an adult with diffuse large B cell lymphoma.

In its sample, this clone was seen once. CDR3 region: CASGSEGGARCEQYF. Here the CDR3 DNA reads TGCGCCAGCGGCTCCGAAGGGGGGGCGCGGTGCGAGCAGTACTTC. This chain joins TRBV5-1 and TRBJ2-7, with D perhaps matching TRBD2 (7 bases). The CDR3 has 15 residues. V was cut by 7 bases and J by 6 bases, with 23 bases left in between. The germline V gene has CDR1 SGHRS and CDR2 YFSETQ.

V gene TRBV4-1 combines with J gene TRBJ2-5; 10 bases are shared with TRBD1. The J call may be in error: the DNA end matches TRBJ2-7 better. Germline lookup yields CDR1 MGHRA and CDR2 YSYEKL. The length of the CDR3 is 15 residues. The CDR3 DNA reads TGCGCCAGCAGCCCCAGGGACAGGGGTTTACACGAGCAGTACTTC. Its protein is CASSPRDRGLHEQYF.

The chain is built from TRBV25-1 and TRBJ2-7; TRBD2 matches at 10 bases. CDR1 MGHDK and CDR2 SYGVNS come from the germline V gene. V lost 5 bases and J lost 0; bases outside the gene matches: 7. This CDR3 region has 16 residues. CDR3 in DNA: TGTGCCAGCAGTTCCCGGACTAGCGGATCCTCCTACGAGCAGTACTTC. Its translation is CASSSRTSGSSYEQYF.

The chain combines TRBV7-6 with TRBJ2-5, with D possibly TRBD2 on 5 matching bases. The CDR3 spans 13 residues. The germline V and J ends were trimmed by 4 bases and 7 bases, with 13 bases remaining between them. Per germline, CDR1 SGHVS and CDR2 FNYEAQ. The CDR3 region is CASSSRTDGTQYF. The CDR3 coding sequence is TGTGCCAGCAGCTCCCGGACTGATGGGACCCAGTACTTC.

The gene calls are TRBV7-6 and TRBJ1-5, with 10 bases lining up with TRBD1. Losses at the gene ends were 5 bases for V and 5 bases for J; bases not matched to a gene: 9. Looked up from germline, CDR1 is SGHVS and CDR2 is FNYEAQ. This CDR3 contains 16 residues. This CDR3 reads CASSPLPGTGDQPQHF. The CDR3 nucleotides are TGTGCCAGCAGCCCACTTCCCGGGACAGGGGATCAGCCCCAGCATTTT.

The chain carries TRBV5-1 and TRBJ1-1; no clear D. CDR1 and CDR2 from the germline V gene are SGHRS and YFSETQ. The V end was cut by 0 bases, the J end by 4 bases, with 7 bases between. This CDR3 region has 13 residues. The CDR3 DNA sequence: TGCGCCAGCAGCTTGGGGGCAGTCACTGAAGCTTTCTTT. It encodes CASSLGAVTEAFF.

The chain carries TRBV4-3 and TRBJ2-5; no clear D. Germline V CDR1 and CDR2: LGHNA, YSLEER. The CDR3 totals 16 residues. The V end lost 0 bases, the J end lost 1 base, and 12 bases lay between the germline ends. CDR3 region: CASSQDAAALQETQYF. The DNA for the CDR3 is TGCGCCAGCAGCCAAGATGCGGCAGCCCTCCAAGAGACCCAGTACTTC.

The rearrangement links TRBV11-2 to TRBJ2-2, with 8 bases that match TRBD2. The CDR3 length is 16 residues. The junction had 3 bases not matched to a gene; V was cut back by 2 bases and J by 1 base. The germline gives CDR1 SGHAT, CDR2 FQNNGV. The CDR3 coding sequence is TGTGCCAGCAGCTTACCCCTAGCGGGGAACACCGGGGAGCTGTTTTTT. Amino acid sequence: CASSLPLAGNTGELFF.

This clone was detected only a few times. The chain employs TRBV4-1 and TRBJ2-7; TRBD2 aligns across 10 bases. Losses at the gene ends were 5 bases for V and 4 bases for J; bases not matched to a gene: 14. CDR1 is MGHRA, CDR2 YSYEKL, per germline. The CDR3 has 17 amino acids. CDR3 residues: CASSFKSGTSEVYEQYF. CDR3 nucleotides: TGCGCCAGCAGCTTCAAGAGTGGGACTAGCGAGGTTTACGAGCAGTACTTC.

The table lists this clone with a count of one. The chain is built from TRBV5-1 and TRBJ2-7, with 8 bases fitting TRBD1. The V gene end was trimmed by 2 bases and the J gene end by 3 bases; junction bases not matched to a gene: 4. CDR3 length equals 14 residues. Germline CDR1 and CDR2: SGHRS and YFSETQ. The DNA of the CDR3 is TGCGCCAGCAGCTTCGGGACAGGCATCTACGAGCAGTACTTC. It translates to CASSFGTGIYEQYF.